Below, 24 T cell receptor beta chains from the same sample are listed, as sequenced in a study of a mutant IDH1 vaccine in newly diagnosed glioma. Clones were read by immunoSEQ multiplex PCR, and TCRdb kept only the in-frame ones, dropping some. The repertoire consists of 15,000 to 20,000 clones, with almost 80% occurring once and the leading ten covering 9% to 10%. Specified time point: baseline, week 1 (first vaccination visit). Treatment here: pre-vaccination baseline after standard-of-care therapy. The specimen comprised PBMCs, sampled from a glioma patient treated with radiotherapy, temozolomide or both. These receptors were taken from a man between 35 and 55 years old with glioma.

The V gene is TRBV2, the J gene TRBJ1-2, with 10 bases aligning to TRBD1. Germline V gene data show CDR1 as SNHLY and CDR2 as FYNNEI. The CDR3 length is 15 residues. The trim removed 5 bases at V and 6 bases at J, leaving 9 bases unmatched. The CDR3 loop is CASSTIQTGGDGYTF. The DNA of the CDR3 is TGTGCCAGCAGTACGATCCAGACAGGGGGCGATGGCTACACCTTC. The variable domain in full, completed from reference TRBV2 and TRBJ1-2, reads EPEVTQTPSHQVTQMGQEVILRCVPISNHLYFYWYRQILGQKVEFLVSFYNNEISEKSEIFDDQFSVERPDGSNFTLKIRSTKLEDSAMYFCASSTIQTGGDGYTFGSGTRLTVV.

This clone was observed once. The chain joins TRBV6-5 to TRBJ1-6; no reliable D call. This CDR3 is built from 12 residues. V lost 0 bases and J lost 12, with 6 bases in between. The V gene's germline CDR1 is MNHEY and CDR2 SVGAGI. The DNA of the CDR3 is TGTGCCAGCAGTTACTCAGAGGGACCCCTCCACTTT. Encoded protein: CASSYSEGPLHF.

This clone appeared a few times. This chain joins TRBV19 and TRBJ2-5, with TRBD1 as a possible D gene (6 bases). The V gene lost 3 bases and the J gene lost 4 bases, with 9 bases spanning the gap. CDR1 is LNHDA, CDR2 SQIVND, per germline (reference sequence). CDR3 length: 13 amino acids. The CDR3 is CASSMGAGETQYF. For the CDR3, the DNA is TGTGCCAGTAGTATGGGGGCCGGAGAGACCCAGTACTTC.

This clone has more than one count but fewer than ten. The chain links TRBV2 to TRBJ2-7; D gene uncertain. V was cut by 5 bases and J by 1 base, with 15 bases left in between. The CDR3 runs 15 residues. CDR1 SNHLY and CDR2 FYNNEI come from the germline V gene. CDR3 in amino acids: CASSPSYTLSYEQYV. CDR3 coding DNA: TGTGCCAGCAGTCCCAGTTATACGCTTTCCTACGAGCAGTACGTC.

This clone was seen a single time. J is TRBJ1-3 and V is TRBV19; D is ambiguous. V dropped 0 bases and J dropped 1 base, with 10 bases sitting between them. The CDR3 covers 16 residues. In germline, CDR1 is LNHDA, CDR2 SQIVND (reference sequence). CDR3 coding DNA: TGTGCCAGTAGTATAGACCCCGTTATTTCTGGAAACACCATATATTTT. It yields the protein CASSIDPVISGNTIYF.

The chain recombines TRBV27 with TRBJ2-1, with D unresolved. This CDR3 is built from 13 residues. From germline, CDR1 is MNHEY and CDR2 SMNVEV (reference sequence). V was cut by 6 bases and J by 10 bases, with 16 bases left in between. The CDR3 is CASSYADGGEQFF. CDR3 DNA: TGTGCCAGCAGCTATGCGGACGGCGGAGAGCAGTTCTTC.

This rearrangement joins TRBV27 to TRBJ2-1; 10 bases align to TRBD2. CDR1 MNHEY and CDR2 SMNVEV come from the germline V gene (reference sequence). The CDR3 consists of 16 residues. The ends lost 5 bases at V and 6 bases at J; junction bases unmatched: 10. CDR3 DNA: TGTGCCAGCAGTCCCCATTCTAGCGGGAGTACCAATGAGCAGTTCTTC. Translating it yields CASSPHSSGSTNEQFF.

The genes are TRBV20-1 and TRBJ2-1, with TRBD2 matching over 7 bases. The CDR3 is 9 residues long. After removal of 8 bases from V and 13 bases from J, the junction contained 5 bases not matched to a gene. Germline lookup yields CDR1 DFQATT and CDR2 SNEGSKA (reference sequence). The CDR3 DNA is TGCAGTACCGAGCGGGAACAGTTCTTC. Residues: CSTEREQFF.

This clone showed up just once. The V call is TRBV7-9, the J call TRBJ1-6; 8 bases align to TRBD1. Trimming removed 1 base from V and 14 bases from J; junction bases left unmatched: 7. The CDR3 runs 14 residues. Germline V lookup: CDR1 SEHNR, CDR2 FQNEAQ (reference sequence). The CDR3 DNA sequence: TGTGCCAGCAGCTTAGAGGGACAGGATCAAACCCTCCACTTT. Its protein is CASSLEGQDQTLHF.

This chain joins TRBV5-1 and TRBJ2-3; D is perhaps TRBD2 (6 bases). The CDR3 loop spans 16 amino acids. Germline lookup yields CDR1 SGHRS and CDR2 YFSETQ. V lost 1 base and J 5 bases, leaving 17 bases between the germline ends. This CDR3 is CASSLRASGAGDTQYF. CDR3 coding DNA: TGCGCCAGCAGCTTGCGGGCTTCGGGAGCCGGAGATACGCAGTATTTT.

This chain connects TRBV5-1 to TRBJ1-2; D uncertain. Trimming stripped 0 bases from V and 4 bases from J, with 16 bases between. The V gene's germline CDR1 is SGHRS and CDR2 YFSETQ. The CDR3 totals 16 residues. CDR3 region: CASSLEQDSVGYGYTF. The CDR3 nucleotides are TGCGCCAGCAGCTTGGAGCAGGATTCAGTAGGCTATGGCTACACCTTC.

The chain joins TRBV4-1 to TRBJ1-6; D is possibly TRBD1 (6 bases). Trimming took off 5 bases at V and 10 bases at J, with 24 bases between the two ends. CDR3 length: 17 residues. Germline V CDR1 and CDR2: MGHRA, YSYEKL. In DNA form, the CDR3 reads TGCGCCAGCAGCGAGACACACCTCGGGACAATGGGATCACCCCTCCACTTT. Its protein is CASSETHLGTMGSPLHF.

V usage is TRBV11-3 and J usage is TRBJ2-1; TRBD2 agrees at 8 bases. The CDR3 runs to 17 residues. The germline V gene encodes CDR1 SGHNT and CDR2 YENEEA. The J segment lost 10 bases and the V segment lost 0 bases, leaving 14 bases of the junction unmatched. CDR3 nucleotide sequence: TGTGCCAGCAGCTTAGATCGAGGAAGCGGGAGCGTGAGGGAGCAGTTCTTC. Its translation: CASSLDRGSGSVREQFF.

This chain connects TRBV15 to TRBJ1-1, with 9 bases matching TRBD1. This CDR3 is built from 16 residues. V was clipped by 4 bases and J by 3 bases; unmatched bases: 9. The germline gives CDR1 LNHNV, CDR2 YYDKDF (reference sequence). For the CDR3, the DNA is TGTGCCACCAGCATCTACAGGGGGCAAGGGTACACTGAAGCTTTCTTT. The encoded protein is CATSIYRGQGYTEAFF.

This chain uses TRBV7-9 with TRBJ1-4; maybe TRBD1 (5 bases). Trimming removed 5 bases from V and 0 bases from J, with 10 bases in between. The CDR3 is 15 residues long. Germline values: CDR1 SEHNR, CDR2 FQNEAQ (reference sequence). CDR3 in amino acids: CASSQGASTNEKLFF. CDR3 DNA sequence: TGTGCCAGCAGCCAAGGGGCTTCAACTAATGAAAAACTGTTTTTT.

The V and J genes are TRBV18 and TRBJ1-3; D unresolved. Trimming removed 6 bases at V and 4 bases at J, with 13 bases between. Germline CDR1 KGHSH, CDR2 LQKENI. The CDR3 runs 14 residues. This CDR3 is CASSLQAMGNTIYF. The DNA of the CDR3 is TGTGCCAGCTCCCTTCAGGCGATGGGAAACACCATATATTTT.

V is TRBV6-5 and J is TRBJ1-2; TRBD1 might be the D (5 bases). CDR1 and CDR2 from the germline V gene are MNHEY and SVGAGI. CDR3 length equals 13 residues. The V end lost 2 bases, the J end lost 7 bases, and 11 bases lay between the germline ends. The CDR3 DNA follows: TGTGCCAGCAGTTACGGGGGGGTCCTTGGCTACACCTTC. Translating gives CASSYGGVLGYTF.

The chain couples TRBV19 to TRBJ2-2, with 7 nucleotides matching TRBD1. The CDR3 consists of 15 residues. Per germline, CDR1 LNHDA and CDR2 SQIVND (reference sequence). The junction had 10 bases not matched to a gene; V was cut back by 9 bases and J by 3 bases. The CDR3 nucleotides are TGTGCCAGCTCAACCCGACAGGGCTACACCGGGGAGCTGTTTTTT. Amino acid sequence: CASSTRQGYTGELFF. Full variable domain (remainder filled in from reference TRBV19 and TRBJ2-2): DGGITQSPKYLFRKEGQNVTLSCEQNLNHDAMYWYRQDPGQGLRLIYYSQIVNDFQKGDIAEGYSVSREKKESFPLTVTSAQKNPTAFYLCASSTRQGYTGELFFGEGSRLTVL.

J is TRBJ2-6 and V is TRBV7-9; D perhaps matches TRBD2 (7 bases). This CDR3 comprises 19 residues. The V gene lost 4 bases and the J gene lost 1 base, with 20 bases spanning the gap. The V gene's germline CDR1 is SEHNR and CDR2 FQNEAQ (reference sequence). In nucleotides, the CDR3 is TGTGCCAGCAGCTCCCCGACCGGGGGGCTCCAGTCTGGGGCCAACGTCCTGACTTTC. Amino acids: CASSSPTGGLQSGANVLTF.

The chain is built from TRBV16 and TRBJ2-2; TRBD2 aligns across 8 bases. Germline CDR1 and CDR2: KGHSY and FQNENV. The length of the CDR3 is 16 residues. With 5 bases clipped from V and 0 bases from J, the junction kept 5 bases outside the gene matches. The CDR3 reads CASSGAGGANTGELFF. The CDR3 bases are TGTGCCAGCAGCGGCGCGGGGGGCGCGAACACCGGGGAGCTGTTTTTT.

The count of this clone is one. The chain carries TRBV13 and TRBJ2-2, with TRBD1 identical over 10 bases. V shed 3 bases and J 4 bases; nucleotides not matched to a gene: 8. This CDR3 has 17 residues. Per germline, CDR1 PRHDT and CDR2 FYEKMQ (reference sequence). The CDR3 DNA reads TGTGCCAGCAGCTTCATCGGGACAGGGGTGATCACCGGGGAGCTGTTTTTT. It specifies CASSFIGTGVITGELFF.

The chain employs TRBV7-6 and TRBJ2-3, with 15 positions matching TRBD2. The ends lost 7 bases at V and 5 bases at J; junction bases unmatched: 13. This CDR3 has 18 residues. CDR1 SGHVS and CDR2 FNYEAQ come from the germline V gene. Written as DNA, the CDR3 is TGTGCCAGCAAGAGGGGACTAGCGGGAGGCTCTCGTTTAGATACGCAGTATTTT. Its protein product is CASKRGLAGGSRLDTQYF.

This clone was seen once. This rearrangement joins TRBV2 to TRBJ1-2; weak D call: TRBD1 (6 bases). V lost 7 bases, J lost 8 bases, and 26 bases lay in between. This CDR3 comprises 16 residues. The V gene's germline CDR1 is SNHLY and CDR2 FYNNEI. CDR3 DNA: TGTGCCAGCAACCAGCGAAGTGGATCAGGGGCAGGAGGCTACACCTTC. This gives the protein CASNQRSGSGAGGYTF.

With regard to this clone: Other nucleotide sequences from this sample produce the same CDR3. The V gene is TRBV11-3, the J gene TRBJ2-3; 8 bases line up with TRBD2. V shed 5 bases and J 4 bases; nucleotides not matched to a gene: 11. CDR3 size: 16 residues. Per the germline V gene, CDR1 is SGHNT and CDR2 is YENEEA. The CDR3 nucleotides are TGTGCCAGCAGCAAAGGGACTAGTGGGAGATCAGATACGCAGTATTTT. Its translation is CASSKGTSGRSDTQYF.